These T cell receptor beta chains were read from a single sample in a study of T cells in Graves' hyperthyroidism and ophthalmopathy. TCRdb processed the multiplex PCR reads anew with MiXCR; each CDR3 protein has one entry. The data contain about 420,000 distinct CDR3 sequences, 15% to 19% of them singletons. Sequencing was carried out using blood. These receptors were taken from a woman aged 18-29 years with Graves' hyperthyroidism. Each CDR3 is given with its conserved first and last residue. The order of the fields is CDR3 DNA, CDR3 protein, J gene, V gene, D gene, clone size. A D gene is named only where the DNA matches it firmly. Not every row has a clone size; where given, it reads once, few, many or a size class.

TGTGCCAGCAGTCCAGGGACTAGCGGGGGAAACTACGAGCAGTACTTC | CASSPGTSGGNYEQYF | TRBJ2-7 | TRBV12-3/TRBV12-4 | TRBD2 | many
TGCAGTGCTAGAGATGGCAGGGCCGGGGAGCTGTTTTTT | CSARDGRAGELFF | TRBJ2-2 | TRBV20-1 | . | many
TGTGCCAGCAGTCCGGGGGACCTCCAGCAGTACTTC | CASSPGDLQQYF | TRBJ2-7 | TRBV12-3/TRBV12-4 | . | .
TGTGCCAGCAGTGAAGTACAGATCTATGGCTACACCTTC | CASSEVQIYGYTF | TRBJ1-2 | TRBV2 | . | many
TGTGCCAGCAGTCGCGGGACAGGGGGGAGAGAGACCCAGTACTTC | CASSRGTGGRETQYF | TRBJ2-5 | TRBV6-1 | TRBD1 | .
TGTGCCAGCAGCGTAGAGGGCAGGCTCTCCTACAATGAGCAGTTCTTC | CASSVEGRLSYNEQFF | TRBJ2-1 | TRBV9 | . | few
TGTGCCACCAAGTGGGGCCCCCAAGGAGATACGCAGTATTTT | CATKWGPQGDTQYF | TRBJ2-3 | TRBV24-1 | . | .
TGTGCCAGTATAGGACAGGGAGAGACCCAGTACTTC | CASIGQGETQYF | TRBJ2-5 | TRBV7-9 | TRBD1 | many
TGTGCCAGCTCACTCCAGGGGACAGCCAACACAGATACGCAGTATTTT | CASSLQGTANTDTQYF | TRBJ2-3 | TRBV18 | TRBD1 | many
TGTGCCAGCAGCGCTAGCGGGACCAACTACAATGAGCAGTTCTTC | CASSASGTNYNEQFF | TRBJ2-1 | TRBV7-3 | TRBD2 | few
TGCGCCAGCAGCCGATCCGGGACAGGGAATTGGCCCTACAATGAGCAGTTCTTC | CASSRSGTGNWPYNEQFF | TRBJ2-1 | TRBV4-1 | TRBD1 | few
TGTGCCAGCTCGAGGACTAGTTCGTCGCAGTACTTC | CASSRTSSSQYF | TRBJ2-7 | TRBV2 | TRBD2 | many
TGTGCCAGCAGCTTATCCCCCAGGGACGAGCAGTACTTC | CASSLSPRDEQYF | TRBJ2-7 | TRBV7-3 | . | many
TGCAGCGTTGGGCCCTCGAATAAGTCTCCCTACTCTGGGGCCAACGTCCTGACTTTC | CSVGPSNKSPYSGANVLTF | TRBJ2-6 | TRBV29-1 | . | few
TGCGCCAGCAGTGAATACGCAAACACCGGGGAGCTGTTTTTT | CASSEYANTGELFF | TRBJ2-2 | TRBV10-2 | . | many
TGTGCCAGCAGTCCGATTGGTGGGGCCCAGTACTTC | CASSPIGGAQYF | TRBJ2-5 | TRBV6-1 | . | .
TGTGCCAGCAGCTGGGTAGCGGGAGAGACGCAGTATTTT | CASSWVAGETQYF | TRBJ2-3 | TRBV6-1 | TRBD2 | few
TGTGCCAGCAGCCCAAGTTGGTCCAACATTCAGTACTTC | CASSPSWSNIQYF | TRBJ2-4 | TRBV6-1 | . | many
TGTGCCAGTAGTCCACTGTATTCGGCGTCGGTCGGTGGCTACACCTTC | CASSPLYSASVGGYTF | TRBJ1-2 | TRBV19 | . | many
TGTGCCAGCAGCTTGGGGAAGTTCGGCAAAAACATTCAGTACTTC | CASSLGKFGKNIQYF | TRBJ2-4 | TRBV5-8 | . | many
TGTGCCAGTTCCAGACTGTACACCGGGGAGCTGTTTTTT | CASSRLYTGELFF | TRBJ2-2 | TRBV6-1 | . | few
TGTGCCAGCAGCTTACGAACCGGGACAGGGGATTTCAATGAGCAGTTCTTC | CASSLRTGTGDFNEQFF | TRBJ2-1 | TRBV11-2 | TRBD1 | .
TGTGCCAGCAGCCAACCCGCAACGAACACTGAAGCTTTCTTT | CASSQPATNTEAFF | TRBJ1-1 | TRBV4-2 | . | few
TGCGCCAGCAGTCGATACGCAGCCGGCCCCTCTCTACGGACTGAAGCTTTCTTT | CASSRYAAGPSLRTEAFF | TRBJ1-1 | TRBV5-1 | . | once
TGTGCCAGCAGCCGAGAAGGGGCCAATGAAAAACTGTTTTTT | CASSREGANEKLFF | TRBJ1-4 | TRBV9 | . | .
TGTGCCAGCATCCAGGGGACAAACCACCCTGAAGCTTTCTTT | CASIQGTNHPEAFF | TRBJ1-1 | TRBV6-1 | . | many
TGCAGTGCTGCCGGGAGTAACTATGGCTACACCTTC | CSAAGSNYGYTF | TRBJ1-2 | TRBV20-1 | . | .
TGTGCCAGCAGACCGGGGGAGGGGGGGGGCTACACCTTC | CASRPGEGGGYTF | TRBJ1-2 | TRBV7-2 | . | .
TGTGCCAGCAGCGTAGTAGGGGGCTATAATTCACCCCTCCACTTT | CASSVVGGYNSPLHF | TRBJ1-6 | TRBV9 | . | .
TGCGCCAGCACCCCAGACAGGGCGAGGTCTGGGGCCAACGTCCTGACTTTC | CASTPDRARSGANVLTF | TRBJ2-6 | TRBV10-2 | TRBD1 | .
TGCGCCAGCAGCTTCCGGACTTATACCACTTACGAGCAGTACTTC | CASSFRTYTTYEQYF | TRBJ2-7 | TRBV4-1 | . | many
TGTGCCAGTAGCCCACTGCACATGAACACTGAAGCTTTCTTT | CASSPLHMNTEAFF | TRBJ1-1 | TRBV19 | . | many
TGTGCCAGCAGCTTATCGGGGGCGGATGGCTACACCTTC | CASSLSGADGYTF | TRBJ1-2 | TRBV7-9 | . | many
TGTGCCAGCAGTGATGGACTAGCGGGGGGTGTTTACAATGAGCAGTTCTTC | CASSDGLAGGVYNEQFF | TRBJ2-1 | TRBV2 | TRBD2 | many
TGCAGTGCTAGTTTGGGCAGGGGGATCTATAATTCACCCCTCCACTTT | CSASLGRGIYNSPLHF | TRBJ1-6 | TRBV20-1 | TRBD1 | .
TGTGCCACCAGCAGGCCCGGAGGGGGGACGGTGTTTTTT | CATSRPGGGTVFF | TRBJ2-2 | TRBV15 | . | .
TGTGCCAGCAGTTTAGTATTTGGGGATGAGCAGTTCTTC | CASSLVFGDEQFF | TRBJ2-1 | TRBV12-3/TRBV12-4 | . | many
TGTGCCAGCAGCCAGCCCCCGGGGGACTATGGCTACACCTTC | CASSQPPGDYGYTF | TRBJ1-2 | TRBV12-3/TRBV12-4 | . | many
TGCGCCAGCAGCTCCGGACTCCTCACAGATACGCAGTATTTT | CASSSGLLTDTQYF | TRBJ2-3 | TRBV5-1 | . | many
TGCGCCAGCAGCTTGGTGGCTAGCGGGGGGGCCGGTACGCAGTATTTT | CASSLVASGGAGTQYF | TRBJ2-3 | TRBV5-1 | TRBD2 | many
TGTGCCAGCAGCTTAGGGACAGGGGGCTTAAACACTGAAGCTTTCTTT | CASSLGTGGLNTEAFF | TRBJ1-1 | TRBV7-9 | TRBD1 | many
TGTGCCAGCAGCGGCGGCCAGCGGGGGGGCCATAGAAACATTCAGTACTTC | CASSGGQRGGHRNIQYF | TRBJ2-4 | TRBV5-6 | TRBD2 | many
TGTGCCAGCAGTGAAGACAGCACAAATCAGCCCCAGCATTTT | CASSEDSTNQPQHF | TRBJ1-5 | TRBV2 | . | many
TGTGCCAGCAGCCCTGACAGTACCGGGGAGCTGTTTTTT | CASSPDSTGELFF | TRBJ2-2 | TRBV6-2/TRBV6-3 | . | many
TGTGCCAGCAGTTACAGGGGATCTGGAAACACCATATATTTT | CASSYRGSGNTIYF | TRBJ1-3 | TRBV12-3/TRBV12-4 | TRBD1 | many
TGTGCCTGGAGCTCCGGGGGTACGAAGACCCAGTACTTC | CAWSSGGTKTQYF | TRBJ2-5 | TRBV30 | . | many
TGTGCCAGCAGCTTAGGGCTTGATACGCAGTATTTT | CASSLGLDTQYF | TRBJ2-3 | TRBV11-2 | . | many
TGTGCCAGCAGCTTAGCGGGACAGGAGGGCCATGGCTACACCTTC | CASSLAGQEGHGYTF | TRBJ1-2 | TRBV7-9 | TRBD1 | few